Listed here is a single TCR beta chain. This sample stems from a study of shared clonotypes between healthy human individuals. Deletions cut 5 bases from V and 4 bases from J, with 11 bases between. This CDR3 region has 13 residues. In germline, CDR1 is SEHNR, CDR2 FQNEAQ (reference sequence). From CD4+ cells came CD45RA+ naive and CD45RA-negative memory subsets. This table comes from immunoSEQ multiplex PCR, and its TCRdb copy is limited to in-frame clones, with some not included. The top ten hold about 0.064% of the sample, which has under 650,000 clones, approximately 95% seen once. V and J are TRBV7-9 and TRBJ1-1; maybe TRBD1 (5 bases). Material for sequencing was naive CD4+ T cells sorted from blood. Regarding subset: CD45RA+ positively selected. The TCR was taken from a woman in her 30s in good health. The CDR3 DNA follows: TGTGCCAGCAGCCCCCCGGGGGGCACTGAAGCTTTCTTT. Residues: CASSPPGGTEAFF.